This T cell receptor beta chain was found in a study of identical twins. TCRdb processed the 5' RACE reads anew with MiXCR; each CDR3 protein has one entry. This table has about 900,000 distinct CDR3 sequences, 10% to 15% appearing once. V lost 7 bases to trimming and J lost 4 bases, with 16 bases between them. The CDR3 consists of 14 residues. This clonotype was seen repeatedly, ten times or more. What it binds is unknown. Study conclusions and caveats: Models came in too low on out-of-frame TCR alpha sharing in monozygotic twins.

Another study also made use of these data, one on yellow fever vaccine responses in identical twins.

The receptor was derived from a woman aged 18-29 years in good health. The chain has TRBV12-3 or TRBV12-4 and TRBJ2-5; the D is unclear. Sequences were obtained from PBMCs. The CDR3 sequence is CASTLGRKGETQYF. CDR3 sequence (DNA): TGTGCCAGCACCTTAGGCCGAAAGGGAGAGACCCAGTACTTC.